Below, 13 T cell receptor beta chains from the same sample are listed, as sequenced in a study of beta chain features in type 1 diabetes. The study, taken as a whole, reports: In all four CD4+ subsets, TCRB CDR3 length was significantly, moderately reduced in type 1 diabetes.

Which antigens these TCRs recognize remains unknown. As every portion of the isolated RNA was reverse transcribed, the sequencing read expressed TCRB transcripts. Method: immunoSEQ multiplex PCR; TCRdb's copy keeps in-frame clones and lacks some. The profile shows under 300,000 clones, approximately 15% of them singletons. Sequencing was performed on naive CD4+ T cells from blood. All receptors come from a man aged 30-40 years with type 1 diabetes.

The CDR3 spells CASATGQETQYF. The CDR3 DNA sequence: TGTGCCAGCGCAACGGGTCAAGAGACCCAGTACTTC. The rearrangement joins TRBV6-5 to TRBJ2-5; D unresolved. The V and J ends lost 8 bases and 2 bases respectively, with 9 bases between them. Per germline, CDR1 MNHEY and CDR2 SVGAGI. This CDR3 contains 12 residues.

This clone has just a few counts. This chain connects TRBV18 to TRBJ1-1; TRBD1 aligns across 7 bases. The V and J ends lost 4 bases and 7 bases, in that order; junction bases with no gene match: 6. From germline, CDR1 is KGHSH and CDR2 LQKENI. This CDR3 has 13 amino acids. In DNA, the CDR3 is TGTGCCAGCTCACAACAGGGGTTGGATGAAGCTTTCTTT. Its protein product is CASSQQGLDEAFF.

This clone was observed a handful of times. This chain joins TRBV27 and TRBJ2-7; 10 nucleotides agree with TRBD2. The J segment lost 5 bases and the V segment lost 7 bases, leaving 14 bases of the junction unmatched. This CDR3 has 16 amino acids. Germline CDR1 reads MNHEY; CDR2 reads SMNVEV (reference sequence). CDR3 sequence: CASKFIGEREGNEQYF. CDR3 nucleotide sequence: TGTGCCAGCAAATTTATAGGAGAGCGGGAGGGCAACGAGCAGTACTTC.

This clone turned up a few times. The gene calls are TRBV6-6 and TRBJ1-2; D is perhaps TRBD1 (5 bases). Germline CDR1 reads MNHNY; CDR2 reads SVGAGI (reference sequence). There are 14 residues in the CDR3. The V end lost 8 bases, the J end lost 3 bases, and 16 bases lay between the germline ends. CDR3 residues: CASRRGRADYGYTF. CDR3 bases: TGTGCCAGCCGGCGGGGCAGGGCAGACTATGGCTACACCTTC.

Here the CDR3 reads CASSPTPPASGGSSYNEQFF. The DNA for the CDR3 is TGCGCCAGCAGCCCGACGCCGCCCGCTAGCGGGGGAAGCTCCTACAATGAGCAGTTCTTC. The V call is TRBV4-1, the J call TRBJ2-1; TRBD2 matches at 10 bases. Trimming took 4 bases from V and 0 from J; bases not matched to a gene: 15. CDR1 MGHRA and CDR2 YSYEKL come from the germline V gene. The CDR3 length is 20 residues.

This clone was seen a few times. The V call is TRBV7-2, the J call TRBJ2-7; 8 bases are a match to TRBD1. This CDR3 spans 14 amino acids. Germline assignment: CDR1 SGHTA and CDR2 FQGNSA. With 5 bases clipped from V and 6 bases from J, the junction kept 9 bases outside the gene matches. CDR3 protein: CASSKGQAGGEQYF. The CDR3 coding sequence is TGTGCCAGCAGCAAGGGACAGGCGGGTGGCGAGCAGTACTTC.

This clone came up a few times. The J gene is TRBJ2-7, the V gene TRBV4-1; possible D gene TRBD2, 5 bases. The germline CDR1 and CDR2 sequences are MGHRA and YSYEKL. The CDR3 loop spans 13 amino acids. The ends were cut back, 1 base at V and 3 bases at J, with 7 bases in the middle. The CDR3 nucleotides are TGCGCCAGCAGCCAAGCCGGGGTCTACGAGCAGTACTTC. This sequence encodes CASSQAGVYEQYF.

This clone was seen more than once but under ten times. The chain is built from TRBV18 and TRBJ2-7, with TRBD1 matching over 7 bases. Germline V CDR1 and CDR2: KGHSH, LQKENI. Trimming took 2 bases from V and 2 from J; bases not matched to a gene: 0. The CDR3 is made up of 13 amino acids. CDR3 coding DNA: TGTGCCAGCTCACCAGGGACAGCCTACGAGCAGTACTTC. Its protein product is CASSPGTAYEQYF.

This clone was observed a handful of times. The V and J genes are TRBV5-1 and TRBJ2-7, with 7 positions matching TRBD1. V shed 1 base, J shed 2 bases, and the junction held 3 bases outside the gene matches. The CDR3 contains 14 residues. Germline V gene lookup returns CDR1 SGHRS and CDR2 YFSETQ. The CDR3 DNA reads TGCGCCAGCAGCTTGTCCGGGACAGCCTACGAGCAGTACTTC. Its translation: CASSLSGTAYEQYF. Combining the CDR3 with reference TRBV5-1 and TRBJ2-7 gives the whole variable domain KAGVTQTPRYLIKTRGQQVTLSCSPISGHRSVSWYQQTPGQGLQFLFEYFSETQRNKGNFPGRFSGRQFSNSRSEMNVSTLELGDSALYLCASSLSGTAYEQYFGPGTRLTVT.

The rearrangement uses TRBV6-5 and TRBJ2-5, with 9 bases lining up with TRBD2. The CDR3 runs 16 residues. Germline lookup yields CDR1 MNHEY and CDR2 SVGAGI. V shed 2 bases, J shed 1 base, and the junction held 5 bases outside the gene matches. The CDR3 DNA reads as TGTGCCAGCAGTTACACCGGGACTAGCAGCCAAGAGACCCAGTACTTC. Translation gives CASSYTGTSSQETQYF.

This clone showed up just a few times. The J gene is TRBJ2-7, the V gene TRBV30; no clear D. CDR3 length: 11 residues. Germline assignment: CDR1 GTSNPN and CDR2 SVGIG (reference sequence). V dropped 5 bases and J dropped 0 bases, with 5 bases sitting between them. CDR3 amino acids: CAWESSYEQYF. The CDR3 region has the DNA TGTGCCTGGGAGAGCTCCTACGAGCAGTACTTC.

This clone was detected a few times. This chain connects TRBV5-1 to TRBJ2-1; 7 nucleotides match TRBD2. Per the germline V gene, CDR1 is SGHRS and CDR2 is YFSETQ. Trimming took 3 bases from V and 6 from J; bases not matched to a gene: 9. The CDR3 is 15 amino acids. CDR3 coding DNA: TGCGCCAGCAGCTCAACTGGACTAGGGGCCAATGAGCAGTTCTTC. Translated: CASSSTGLGANEQFF.

This clone was detected only a few times. The gene calls are TRBV6-5 and TRBJ1-2; 7 bases align to TRBD1. The CDR3 has 15 residues. The germline V gene encodes CDR1 MNHEY and CDR2 SVGAGI. V was pared by 5 bases and J by 0 bases, with 6 bases of the junction left unmatched. The CDR3, as DNA: TGTGCCAGCAGTAGGGCAGGGGGAGCTAACTATGGCTACACCTTC. Its translation is CASSRAGGANYGYTF.